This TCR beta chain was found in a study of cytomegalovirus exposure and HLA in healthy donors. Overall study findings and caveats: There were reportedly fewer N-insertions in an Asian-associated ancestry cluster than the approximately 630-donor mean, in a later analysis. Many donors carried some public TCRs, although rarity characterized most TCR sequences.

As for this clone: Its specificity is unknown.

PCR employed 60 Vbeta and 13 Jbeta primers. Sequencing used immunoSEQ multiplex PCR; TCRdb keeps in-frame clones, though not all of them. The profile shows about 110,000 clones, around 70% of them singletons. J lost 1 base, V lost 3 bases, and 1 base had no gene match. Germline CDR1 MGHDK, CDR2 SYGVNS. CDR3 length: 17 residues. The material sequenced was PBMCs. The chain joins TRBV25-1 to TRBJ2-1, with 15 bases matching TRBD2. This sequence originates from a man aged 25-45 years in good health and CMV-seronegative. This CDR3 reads CASSEGTSGRSYNEQFF. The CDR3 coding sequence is TGTGCCAGCAGTGAGGGGACTAGCGGGAGGTCCTACAATGAGCAGTTCTTC.